Each of the 16 T cell receptor beta chains below was sequenced from the same sample in a study of blood T cell repertoires in COVID-19. Measured with immunoSEQ multiplex PCR; TCRdb has only the in-frame clones, and not every one. The top ten clones hold approximately 10% of a sample with roughly 75,000 clones, about four fifths of them seen once. Source material: peripheral blood. All receptors derive from a man aged 45-65 years with acute or convalescent COVID-19.

The rearrangement links TRBV5-4 to TRBJ1-3; possibly TRBD1 for D (5 bases). Per the germline V gene, CDR1 is SGHNT and CDR2 is YYREEE (reference sequence). V lost 4 bases and J 0 bases, leaving 17 bases between the germline ends. The CDR3 totals 17 residues. Here the CDR3 DNA reads TGTGCCAGCAGCCCTGGACAAGAACTATCCTCTGGAAACACCATATATTTT. Its translation is CASSPGQELSSGNTIYF.

This chain connects TRBV2 to TRBJ2-1, with a tentative D call TRBD1 (5 bases). V lost 6 bases and J lost 2, with 17 bases in between. The CDR3 sequence is 16 residues long. The V gene's germline CDR1 is SNHLY and CDR2 FYNNEI. The CDR3 sequence: CASSELLTEPYNEQFF. CDR3 DNA sequence: TGTGCCAGCAGCGAACTACTGACAGAGCCCTACAATGAGCAGTTCTTC.

The chain combines TRBV19 with TRBJ1-2; no firm D call. CDR1 and CDR2 (germline): LNHDA, SQIVND (reference sequence). Trimming shortened V by 3 bases and J by 2 bases, and 7 bases separated the two germline ends. The CDR3 sequence is 13 residues long. The CDR3 reads CASSIGGNYGYTF. The DNA for the CDR3 is TGTGCCAGTAGTATTGGCGGAAACTATGGCTACACCTTC.

The rearrangement links TRBV6-5 to TRBJ2-5, with D perhaps matching TRBD2 (6 bases). CDR1 is MNHEY and CDR2 is SVGAGI in the germline V gene. CDR3 size: 13 residues. Trimming removed 7 bases from V and 5 bases from J, with 14 bases in between. This chain's CDR3 is CASIRVRGETQYF. CDR3 nucleotide sequence: TGTGCCAGCATCAGGGTTCGGGGGGAGACCCAGTACTTC.

This sequence joins TRBV4-3 and TRBJ2-1, with D unclear. The CDR3 runs to 15 residues. Trimming removed 0 bases from V and 5 bases from J, with 11 bases in between. The V gene's germline CDR1 is LGHNA and CDR2 YSLEER. CDR3 sequence: CASSQEGAFHNEQFF. CDR3 DNA: TGCGCCAGCAGCCAAGAGGGCGCTTTCCACAATGAGCAGTTCTTC.

The V and J genes are TRBV4-3 and TRBJ1-5; TRBD1 matches 7 bases. Germline trimming cut 2 bases from V and 4 bases from J; bases unmatched to any gene: 8. The CDR3 extends over 16 amino acids. Looked up from germline, CDR1 is LGHNA and CDR2 is YSLEER. The CDR3 DNA reads TGCGCCAGCAGCCAACAAGTTGGGACAGCGAATCAGCCCCAGCATTTT. Translating it yields CASSQQVGTANQPQHF.

This chain uses TRBV18 with TRBJ1-1, with 8 positions matching TRBD1. V dropped 3 bases and J dropped 7; count of bases not matched to a gene: 13. Germline lookup yields CDR1 KGHSH and CDR2 LQKENI. This CDR3 has 16 residues. In DNA form, the CDR3 reads TGTGCCAGCTCACCCCTACCGGACAGGGCCCATGGTGAAGCTTTCTTT. Translated, it gives CASSPLPDRAHGEAFF.

V is TRBV7-2 and J is TRBJ2-7; 8 nucleotides align to TRBD2. With 1 base clipped from V and 5 bases from J, the junction kept 7 bases outside the gene matches. Looked up from germline, CDR1 is SGHTA and CDR2 is FQGNSA. There are 15 residues in the CDR3. The DNA for the CDR3 is TGTGCCAGCAGCTTAGGGGGACTAGGGACCGACGAGCAGTACTTC. Its translation is CASSLGGLGTDEQYF.

The rearrangement uses TRBV10-1 and TRBJ2-6; D might be TRBD1 (6 bases). Germline V gene lookup returns CDR1 WNHNN and CDR2 SYGVQD (reference sequence). The CDR3 loop spans 15 amino acids. With 5 bases removed from V and 2 bases from J, the gap between germline ends came to 10 bases. This CDR3 is CASSPTGTGANVLTF. Written as DNA, the CDR3 is TGCGCCAGCAGTCCAACAGGGACTGGGGCCAACGTCCTGACTTTC.

The chain employs TRBV6-1 and TRBJ1-1; 7 bases match TRBD1. V lost 3 bases, J lost 6 bases, and 7 bases stayed unmatched. The CDR3 loop spans 14 amino acids. Germline assignment: CDR1 MNHNS and CDR2 SASEGT. The DNA of the CDR3 is TGTGCCAGCAGTGAGGCAGGGGGTTCAGCTGAAGCTTTCTTT. As protein: CASSEAGGSAEAFF.

The CDR3 reads CASSRRDRGETQYF. In DNA, the CDR3 is TGTGCCAGCAGCCGACGGGACAGGGGTGAGACCCAGTACTTC. The chain couples TRBV5-6 to TRBJ2-5, with TRBD1 matching over 10 bases. Germline values: CDR1 SGHDT, CDR2 YYEEEE. This CDR3 has 14 residues. V shed 4 bases and J 5 bases; nucleotides not matched to a gene: 5.

The chain is built from TRBV18 and TRBJ2-7; D remains unclear. V was pared by 3 bases and J by 4 bases, with 10 bases between. The CDR3 contains 13 residues. Germline loops: CDR1 KGHSH, CDR2 LQKENI. DNA of the CDR3: TGTGCCAGCTCACCGACGGAGCTATACGAGCAGTACTTC. Its protein is CASSPTELYEQYF.

This chain connects TRBV20-1 to TRBJ2-3, with 10 bases matching TRBD2. The V and J ends lost 3 bases and 4 bases, in that order; junction bases with no gene match: 13. The CDR3 has 17 amino acids. In germline, CDR1 is DFQATT, CDR2 SNEGSKA (reference sequence). CDR3 coding DNA: TGCAGTGCTAGTGGAGCGGGAGGGCCGTTGTCGCCAGATACGCAGTATTTT. It specifies CSASGAGGPLSPDTQYF.

This clone was seen a single time. This chain links TRBV5-1 with TRBJ1-1, with 7 nucleotides matching TRBD1. This CDR3 comprises 16 residues. The germline gives CDR1 SGHRS, CDR2 YFSETQ. Unmatched junction bases numbered 6, after V lost 0 bases and J lost 1 base. The CDR3: CASSLGTHRGNTEAFF. DNA for the CDR3: TGCGCCAGCAGCTTGGGAACCCACAGGGGGAACACTGAAGCTTTCTTT.

This clone has just one count. This chain uses TRBV6-2 or TRBV6-3 with TRBJ2-3; TRBD1 matches 10 bases. Trimming removed 5 bases from V and 5 bases from J; junction bases left unmatched: 10. From germline, CDR1 is MNHEY and CDR2 SVGEGT. CDR3 length: 16 amino acids. CDR3 amino acids: CASSRPGQGMIDTQYF. CDR3 bases: TGTGCCAGCAGTCGTCCGGGACAGGGGATGATAGATACGCAGTATTTT.

The chain uses TRBV5-4 and TRBJ1-4; 8 nucleotides match TRBD1. V gave up 4 bases and J gave up 4 bases; unmatched junction bases: 3. The CDR3 has 14 residues. Germline CDR1 SGHNT, CDR2 YYREEE (reference sequence). For the CDR3, the DNA is TGTGCCAGCAGCCGGACAGGGATTAATGAAAAACTGTTTTTT. Translation: CASSRTGINEKLFF.